The 9 T cell receptor beta chains below were found in one sample sequenced in a study of monozygotic twins with inflammatory bowel disease. TCRdb re-called the 5' RACE reads and gives one entry per CDR3 protein, without DNA. The sample yields more than 300,000 distinct CDR3 sequences, of which the top ten take up 2.5% to 3%. Sequencing was done on a sample of blood. The receptor set was obtained from a human donor with ulcerative colitis or Crohn's disease, or a healthy co-twin of an affected twin (not recorded which).

The chain is built from TRBV6-6 and TRBJ2-7; TCRdb proposes TRBD1, but this gene call is untestable without DNA. In germline, CDR1 is MNHNY, CDR2 SVGAGI (reference sequence). The CDR3 consists of 13 residues. CDR3 sequence reads: CATTQGPLYEQYF.

The genes are TRBV27 and TRBJ1-3; TCRdb's D call, TRBD1, is unchecked because there is no DNA. Germline V gene sequence: CDR1 MNHEY, CDR2 SMNVEV (reference sequence). This CDR3 has 15 amino acids. CDR3 protein: CASGNRGLSGNTIYF.

The V call is TRBV7-2, the J call TRBJ2-5; the D call from TCRdb, TRBD2, cannot be confirmed without DNA. The V gene's germline CDR1 is SGHTA and CDR2 FQGNSA. The CDR3 spans 15 residues. The CDR3 region is CASSLARLAEETQYF.

The J gene is TRBJ1-3, the V gene TRBV5-1. CDR3 size: 16 residues. The V gene's germline CDR1 is SGHRS and CDR2 YFSETQ. The CDR3 region is CASSGPTLSSGNTIYF. The full variable domain, rest sourced from reference TRBV5-1 and TRBJ1-3, is KAGVTQTPRYLIKTRGQQVTLSCSPISGHRSVSWYQQTPGQGLQFLFEYFSETQRNKGNFPGRFSGRQFSNSRSEMNVSTLELGDSALYLCASSGPTLSSGNTIYFGEGSWLTVV.

The J gene is TRBJ1-6, the V gene TRBV5-1; TCRdb gives TRBD1 as the D gene, but with no DNA this cannot be confirmed. The V gene's germline CDR1 is SGHRS and CDR2 YFSETQ. The CDR3 extends over 16 amino acids. CDR3 protein: CASSLESGQGASPLHF.

This chain uses TRBV5-6 with TRBJ1-2. CDR1 and CDR2 (germline): SGHDT, YYEEEE. The CDR3 extends over 12 amino acids. CDR3 residues: CASSSDVYGYTF.

The genes are TRBV7-3 and TRBJ2-7; the D gene TCRdb calls, TRBD1, cannot be checked with no DNA. The CDR3 has 14 amino acids. The V gene's germline CDR1 is SGHTA and CDR2 FQGTGA. The CDR3 sequence is CASSPGGLPYEQYF. Drawing the rest from reference TRBV7-3 and TRBJ2-7, the complete variable domain is GAGVSQTPSNKVTEKGKYVELRCDPISGHTALYWYRQSLGQGPEFLIYFQGTGAADDSGLPNDRFFAVRPEGSVSTLKIQRTERGDSAVYLCASSPGGLPYEQYFGPGTRLTVT.

This rearrangement joins TRBV11-2 to TRBJ1-1. The CDR3 is 14 amino acids. Germline loops: CDR1 SGHAT, CDR2 FQNNGV. CDR3 loop: CASSLHQAGTEAFF.

The chain joins TRBV6-1 to TRBJ2-3; no DNA is available, so the TRBD2 call from TCRdb remains unchecked. The germline V gene encodes CDR1 MNHNS and CDR2 SASEGT. This CDR3 spans 16 amino acids. The CDR3 region is CASRSGLAGRTDTQYF.